Shown below are 12 T cell receptor beta chains from a single sample sequenced in a study of blood T cell repertoires in COVID-19. Profiled with immunoSEQ multiplex PCR; TCRdb holds only in-frame clones, not every one. This table has approximately 18,000 clones, approximately 90% appearing once. Sequenced material: peripheral blood. The receptors here all came from a human donor with active COVID-19. The donor label of this sample is uncertain.

Only one count was recorded for this clone. The V call is TRBV27, the J call TRBJ2-3, with 11 bases that match TRBD2. Unmatched junction bases numbered 5, after V lost 5 bases and J lost 4 bases. The CDR3 contains 15 residues. Germline V gene data show CDR1 as MNHEY and CDR2 as SMNVEV (reference sequence). CDR3 sequence (DNA): TGTGCCAGCAGTGGGGGGACTAGCGGTCCAGATACGCAGTATTTT. Translating it yields CASSGGTSGPDTQYF.

The chain uses TRBV4-1 and TRBJ1-1; weak D call: TRBD1 (5 bases). Trimming left V 4 bases short and J 3 bases short, with 12 bases between. The germline gives CDR1 MGHRA, CDR2 YSYEKL. CDR3 size: 14 residues. As DNA, the CDR3 is TGCGCCAGCAGCCGATTAGAAGGGGACACTGAAGCTTTCTTT. Its translation is CASSRLEGDTEAFF.

This chain uses TRBV9 with TRBJ1-5; D is possibly TRBD1 (5 bases). Germline V gene data show CDR1 as SGDLS and CDR2 as YYNGEE. The CDR3 length is 14 residues. Trimming took off 0 bases at V and 3 bases at J, with 7 bases between the two ends. The CDR3 coding sequence is TGTGCCAGCAGCGTAGGGACATTCAATCAGCCCCAGCATTTT. Translation gives CASSVGTFNQPQHF.

The CDR3 DNA is TGTGCCAGCAGCGTAGGACAGAATAGCAATCAGCCCCAGCATTTT. As protein: CASSVGQNSNQPQHF. V gene TRBV9 combines with J gene TRBJ1-5, with D tentatively TRBD1 (5 bases). The length of the CDR3 is 15 residues. The V and J ends lost 0 bases and 0 bases respectively, with 7 bases between them. The germline CDR1 and CDR2 sequences are SGDLS and YYNGEE.

For this clone: The same CDR3 arises from other DNA sequences in this sample as well. This chain joins TRBV9 and TRBJ2-5; D possibly corresponds to TRBD1 (7 bases). The CDR3 is 17 amino acids. V lost 0 bases to trimming and J lost 2 bases, with 17 bases between them. CDR1 and CDR2 (germline): SGDLS, YYNGEE. The CDR3 here is CASSVAGGLGEQETQYF. The CDR3 nucleotides read TGTGCCAGCAGCGTAGCAGGGGGGCTGGGAGAACAAGAGACCCAGTACTTC. The whole variable domain, filled in from reference TRBV9 and TRBJ2-5, reads DSGVTQTPKHLITATGQRVTLRCSPRSGDLSVYWYQQSLDQGLQFLIQYYNGEERAKGNILERFSAQQFPDLHSELNLSSLELGDSALYFCASSVAGGLGEQETQYFGPGTRLLVL.

V usage is TRBV4-2 and J usage is TRBJ1-1, with TRBD1 matching over 8 bases. The CDR3 length is 14 residues. Germline CDR1 reads LGHNA; CDR2 reads YNFKEQ. Trimming took 1 base from V and 3 from J; bases not matched to a gene: 1. The CDR3 region is CASSQVDRDTEAFF. In DNA, the CDR3 is TGTGCCAGCAGCCAAGTGGACAGGGACACTGAAGCTTTCTTT.

This chain links TRBV12-3 or TRBV12-4 with TRBJ2-4; D not resolved. V was clipped by 1 base and J by 15 bases, with 13 bases between them. The CDR3 consists of 12 residues. DNA for the CDR3: TGTGCCAGCAGTTTAGATGGTACAAGGAGGTACTTC. As protein: CASSLDGTRRYF.

V is TRBV5-1 and J is TRBJ2-5, with 8 positions matching TRBD2. Germline lookup yields CDR1 SGHRS and CDR2 YFSETQ. There are 14 residues in the CDR3. Losses at the gene ends were 1 base for V and 3 bases for J; bases not matched to a gene: 2. The CDR3 DNA reads TGCGCCAGCAGCTTGCTCGGGGGGGAAGAGACCCAGTACTTC. Translation: CASSLLGGEETQYF.

This chain connects TRBV5-4 to TRBJ2-1; TRBD2 agrees at 9 bases. The CDR3 runs 16 residues. Germline loops: CDR1 SGHNT, CDR2 YYREEE (reference sequence). The ends lost 0 bases at V and 6 bases at J; junction bases unmatched: 7. The CDR3 sequence: CASSLAWAGGPNEQFF. The CDR3 DNA reads as TGTGCCAGCAGCTTGGCCTGGGCGGGGGGGCCCAATGAGCAGTTCTTC.

DNA of the CDR3: TGTGCCAGCCAACTAGCGGGGCTGAGCACAGATACGCAGTATTTT. Amino acid sequence: CASQLAGLSTDTQYF. The chain has TRBV5-8 and TRBJ2-3; 10 bases line up with TRBD2. The CDR3 is 15 amino acids. Germline CDR1 is SGHTS and CDR2 is YDEGEE. V was pared by 7 bases and J by 0 bases, with 5 bases of the junction left unmatched.

The V call is TRBV6-4, the J call TRBJ2-1; TRBD2 aligns across 9 bases. Germline loops: CDR1 MRHNA, CDR2 SNTAGT. This CDR3 contains 15 residues. Germline trimming cut 3 bases from V and 3 bases from J; bases unmatched to any gene: 3. Written as DNA, the CDR3 is TGTGCCAGCAGTGAATCAGCGGGGGGCTACAATGAGCAGTTCTTC. It encodes CASSESAGGYNEQFF.

This clone appeared once. The chain employs TRBV18 and TRBJ2-7; 8 positions agree with TRBD2. Germline V gene sequence: CDR1 KGHSH, CDR2 LQKENI. Germline trimming cut 2 bases from V and 7 bases from J; bases unmatched to any gene: 4. The CDR3 length is 13 residues. CDR3 nucleotides: TGTGCCAGCTCACCAGATATAGCGGGGGAGCAGTACTTC. It yields the protein CASSPDIAGEQYF.